The next 21 T cell receptor beta chains were all read from a single sample in a study of control samples from healthy donors and cancer patients. Sequencing used immunoSEQ multiplex PCR; TCRdb keeps in-frame clones, though not all of them. This sample carries roughly 120,000 clones, roughly 91% of them seen once, and the ten largest clones take roughly 1.7%. The specimen was PBMCs. Every receptor here comes from a man between 45 and 60 years old with head and neck cancer.

The V call is TRBV19, the J call TRBJ1-2, with D possibly matching TRBD1 (6 bases). The CDR3 has 13 residues. Trimming took 6 bases from V and 6 from J, leaving 14 bases between them. Germline lookup yields CDR1 LNHDA and CDR2 SQIVND (reference sequence). CDR3 loop: CASSPVGGDGYTF. Here the CDR3 DNA reads TGTGCCAGTAGCCCCGTTGGGGGCGATGGCTACACCTTC.

The chain has TRBV6-2 or TRBV6-3 and TRBJ2-1; the match to TRBD1 covers 7 bases. Germline values: CDR1 MNHEY, CDR2 SVGEGT. V lost 5 bases to trimming and J lost 9 bases; unmatched junction nucleotides: 10. The CDR3 loop spans 14 amino acids. CDR3 DNA sequence: TGTGCCAGCAGTCCAAGACAGGGTATCGCTGAGCAGTTCTTC. This translates into CASSPRQGIAEQFF.

This rearrangement joins TRBV10-3 to TRBJ1-6; the D gene is possibly TRBD1 (6 bases). Germline V gives CDR1 ENHRY, CDR2 SYGVKD. This CDR3 comprises 16 residues. Trimming stripped 6 bases from V and 7 bases from J, with 19 bases between. The CDR3 here is CAIRRGKEGNNSPLHF. In DNA, the CDR3 is TGTGCCATCAGGAGGGGGAAGGAGGGAAACAATTCACCCCTCCACTTT.

The CDR3 nucleotides are TGTGCCAGCAGGAGTCCCCCCTATAATTCACCCCTCCACTTT. Residues: CASRSPPYNSPLHF. The chain uses TRBV6-5 and TRBJ1-6; D remains ambiguous. The V gene lost 6 bases and the J gene lost 2 bases, with 8 bases spanning the gap. The germline V gene has CDR1 MNHEY and CDR2 SVGAGI. The length of the CDR3 is 14 residues.

This clone was seen just once. The chain combines TRBV6-6 with TRBJ1-3; weak D call: TRBD1 (5 bases). CDR3 size: 15 residues. Germline-derived CDR1 and CDR2 are MNHNY and SVGAGI (reference sequence). V lost 4 bases, J lost 3 bases, and 13 bases lay in between. The CDR3 DNA reads as TGTGCCAGCAGTTTCACGCAGGGATTTGGAAACACCATATATTTT. Translation: CASSFTQGFGNTIYF.

The chain is built from TRBV5-1 and TRBJ2-6; the D gene could be TRBD1 or TRBD2 (6 bases each). The V end was cut by 7 bases, the J end by 4 bases, with 15 bases between. This CDR3 has 15 amino acids. CDR1 is SGHRS and CDR2 is YFSETQ in the germline V gene. The chain's CDR3 is CASGLRGDGANVLTF. The CDR3, as DNA: TGCGCCAGCGGTCTTAGGGGGGACGGGGCCAACGTCCTGACTTTC.

J is TRBJ2-3 and V is TRBV28; 7 bases fit TRBD2. This CDR3 has 15 residues. V lost 7 bases, J lost 0 bases, and 7 bases stayed unmatched. Germline V gene sequence: CDR1 MDHEN, CDR2 SYDVKM. CDR3 sequence reads: CASNERGVSTDTQYF. The CDR3 bases are TGTGCCAGCAATGAGCGGGGTGTGAGCACAGATACGCAGTATTTT.

The rearrangement links TRBV18 to TRBJ2-1; D is undetermined. The germline CDR1 and CDR2 sequences are KGHSH and LQKENI. V was shortened by 3 bases and J by 9 bases, with 6 bases between the two germline ends. This CDR3 has 11 residues. The CDR3, as DNA: TGTGCCAGCTCACCTAGCACTGAGCAGTTCTTC. It codes for CASSPSTEQFF.

This clone was picked up one time. V gene TRBV5-1 combines with J gene TRBJ1-2; D uncertain. This CDR3 contains 13 residues. Germline V lookup: CDR1 SGHRS, CDR2 YFSETQ. The V gene lost 5 bases and the J gene lost 8 bases, with 16 bases spanning the gap. CDR3 nucleotides: TGCGCCAGCAGTCATGCGGGTGCGCCGGGCTACACCTTC. Translation gives CASSHAGAPGYTF.

The chain carries TRBV29-1 and TRBJ2-1; perhaps D is TRBD1 or TRBD2 (5 bases each). CDR3 length: 13 residues. The germline V gene encodes CDR1 SQVTM and CDR2 ANQGSEA. The germline V and J ends were trimmed by 6 bases and 10 bases, with 19 bases remaining between them. CDR3 loop: CSVSYRGLGEQFF. CDR3 DNA: TGCAGCGTCTCGTACCGGGGCCTAGGGGAGCAGTTCTTC.

The V gene is TRBV25-1, the J gene TRBJ2-2; D is unclear. The V end was cut by 2 bases, the J end by 5 bases, with 0 bases between. The CDR3 is made up of 11 amino acids. CDR1 MGHDK and CDR2 SYGVNS come from the germline V gene. As DNA, the CDR3 is TGTGCCAGCAGTGAAACCGGGGAGCTGTTTTTT. Residues: CASSETGELFF.

The rearrangement joins TRBV18 to TRBJ1-1; possible D gene TRBD1, 5 bases. Germline CDR1 reads KGHSH; CDR2 reads LQKENI. Trimming stripped 2 bases from V and 7 bases from J, with 14 bases between. CDR3 length: 14 residues. CDR3 sequence: CASSPSRTDSEAFF. CDR3 DNA sequence: TGTGCCAGCTCACCAAGCCGCACAGACAGTGAAGCTTTCTTT.

Regarding this clone: One end of the junction fails to match germline, which may point to a read error. V usage is TRBV6-1 and J usage is TRBJ2-7, with 7 bases matching TRBD2. Germline values: CDR1 MNHNS, CDR2 SASEGT. The CDR3 runs 15 residues. The CDR3 here is CASIETGTTLGEQYF. The CDR3 DNA is TGTGCCAGCATTGAAACCGGGACTACTTTGGGGGAGCAGTACTTC.

This clone showed up just a few times. The chain has TRBV6-5 and TRBJ2-2; possible D gene TRBD2, 5 bases. The CDR3 runs 14 residues. V shed 7 bases and J shed 3 bases, with 12 bases lying between them. Germline V gene sequence: CDR1 MNHEY, CDR2 SVGAGI. The CDR3 nucleotides read TGTGCCAGCAAGGGCGGGCTTTACACCGGGGAGCTGTTTTTT. As protein: CASKGGLYTGELFF.

This chain joins TRBV6-4 and TRBJ1-6; 9 bases map to TRBD1. Trimming took 3 bases from V and 10 from J; bases not matched to a gene: 7. The CDR3 has 15 residues. The germline CDR1 and CDR2 sequences are MRHNA and SNTAGT. In nucleotides, the CDR3 is TGTGCCAGCAGTGAGACAGGGGGAGGTCGGTCACCCCTCCACTTT. It codes for CASSETGGGRSPLHF.

The J gene is TRBJ2-3, the V gene TRBV12-3 or TRBV12-4; the D call may be TRBD1 or TRBD2 (5 bases each). The CDR3 consists of 13 residues. Trimming shortened V by 4 bases and J by 3 bases, and 8 bases separated the two germline ends. The CDR3 is CASSSGSTDTQYF. The CDR3 coding sequence is TGTGCCAGCAGTTCAGGGAGTACAGATACGCAGTATTTT.

J is TRBJ1-4 and V is TRBV19; TRBD1 matches 8 bases. Germline V gene lookup returns CDR1 LNHDA and CDR2 SQIVND (reference sequence). The CDR3 runs 15 residues. The J segment lost 0 bases and the V segment lost 3 bases, leaving 0 bases of the junction unmatched. The CDR3 region is CASSMGQATNEKLFF. In DNA, the CDR3 is TGTGCCAGTAGTATGGGACAGGCAACTAATGAAAAACTGTTTTTT.

The chain recombines TRBV5-6 with TRBJ2-7; 9 bases are shared with TRBD1. Germline values: CDR1 SGHDT, CDR2 YYEEEE. The CDR3 consists of 14 residues. Trimming took 2 bases from V and 7 from J; bases not matched to a gene: 7. The CDR3 region has the DNA TGTGCCAGCAGCTTCTTACAGGGGGCGCGGGAGCAGTACTTC. Translation gives CASSFLQGAREQYF.

The rearrangement uses TRBV7-2 and TRBJ2-5, with TRBD1 as a possible D gene (6 bases). Germline CDR1 is SGHTA and CDR2 is FQGNSA. This CDR3 has 16 residues. V was shortened by 1 base and J by 3 bases, with 15 bases between the two germline ends. The CDR3 sequence: CASSLGGPHRKETQYF. The CDR3 DNA reads TGTGCCAGCAGCTTAGGGGGGCCCCATAGGAAAGAGACCCAGTACTTC. Together with reference TRBV7-2 and TRBJ2-5, the CDR3 gives the full variable domain: GAGVSQSPSNKVTEKGKDVELRCDPISGHTALYWYRQSLGQGLEFLIYFQGNSAPDKSGLPSDRFSAERTGGSVSTLTIQRTQQEDSAVYLCASSLGGPHRKETQYFGPGTRLLVL.

The CDR3 loop is CASSSRVSGNTIYF. The CDR3 nucleotides are TGTGCCAGCAGCTCCAGGGTCTCTGGAAACACCATATATTTT. The chain is built from TRBV7-2 and TRBJ1-3, with a weak D call TRBD1 (5 bases). Germline CDR1 reads SGHTA; CDR2 reads FQGNSA. The CDR3 covers 14 residues. V dropped 4 bases and J dropped 0 bases, with 7 bases sitting between them.

The chain has TRBV4-1 and TRBJ1-3; D gene unclear. Germline V lookup: CDR1 MGHRA, CDR2 YSYEKL. The length of the CDR3 is 15 residues. V was trimmed by 3 bases and J by 0 bases, leaving 9 bases between them. CDR3 nucleotide sequence: TGCGCCAGCAGCCAGTACGGTCTCTCTGGAAACACCATATATTTT. It specifies CASSQYGLSGNTIYF.